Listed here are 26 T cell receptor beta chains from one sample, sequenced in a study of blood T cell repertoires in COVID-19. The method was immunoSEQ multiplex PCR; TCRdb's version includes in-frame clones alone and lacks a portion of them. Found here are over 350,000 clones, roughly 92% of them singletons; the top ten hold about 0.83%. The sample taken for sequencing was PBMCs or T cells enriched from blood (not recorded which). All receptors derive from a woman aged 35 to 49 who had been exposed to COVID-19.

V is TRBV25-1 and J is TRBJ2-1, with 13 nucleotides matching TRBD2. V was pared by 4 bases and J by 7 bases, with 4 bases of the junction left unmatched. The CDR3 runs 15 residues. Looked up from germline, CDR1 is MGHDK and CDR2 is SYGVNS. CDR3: CASSGTSGSLNEQFF. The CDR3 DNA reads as TGTGCCAGCAGTGGGACTAGCGGGAGCTTGAATGAGCAGTTCTTC.

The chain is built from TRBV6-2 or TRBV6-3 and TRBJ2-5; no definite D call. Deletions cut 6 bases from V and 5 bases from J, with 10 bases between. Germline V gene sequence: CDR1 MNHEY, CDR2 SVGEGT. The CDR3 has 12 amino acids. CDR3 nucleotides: TGTGCCAGCAGCCTCTCCGGTGAGACCCAGTACTTC. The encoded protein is CASSLSGETQYF.

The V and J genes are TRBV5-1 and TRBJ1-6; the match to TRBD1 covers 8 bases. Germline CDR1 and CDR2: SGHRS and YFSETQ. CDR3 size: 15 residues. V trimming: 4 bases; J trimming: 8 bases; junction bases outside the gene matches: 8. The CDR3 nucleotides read TGCGCCAGCAGCCCAGAAGACAGGGGAGATTCACCCCTCCACTTT. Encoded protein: CASSPEDRGDSPLHF.

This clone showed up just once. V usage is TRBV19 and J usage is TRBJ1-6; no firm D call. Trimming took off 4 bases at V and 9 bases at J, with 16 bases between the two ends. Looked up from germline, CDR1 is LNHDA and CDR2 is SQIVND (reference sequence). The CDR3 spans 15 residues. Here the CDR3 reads CASSTRLRFGSPLHF. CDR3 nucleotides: TGTGCCAGTAGTACCCGACTGAGGTTCGGTTCACCCCTCCACTTT.

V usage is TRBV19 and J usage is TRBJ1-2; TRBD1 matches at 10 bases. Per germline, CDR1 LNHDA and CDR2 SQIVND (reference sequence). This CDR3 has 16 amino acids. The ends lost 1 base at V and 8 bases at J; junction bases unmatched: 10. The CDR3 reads CASSIGTGGRNRGYTF. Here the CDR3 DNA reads TGTGCCAGTAGTATAGGGACAGGGGGACGCAACAGAGGCTACACCTTC.

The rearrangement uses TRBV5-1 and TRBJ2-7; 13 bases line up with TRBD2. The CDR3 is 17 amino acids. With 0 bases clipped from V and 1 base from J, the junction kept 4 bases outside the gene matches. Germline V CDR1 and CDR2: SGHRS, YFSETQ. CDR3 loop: CASSLGLAGGLSYEQYF. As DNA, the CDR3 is TGCGCCAGCAGCTTGGGACTAGCGGGGGGCCTTTCCTACGAGCAGTACTTC.

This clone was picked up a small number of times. The chain's CDR3 is CASSYCWDRSNQPQHF. The CDR3 coding sequence is TGTGCCAGCAGTTACTGCTGGGACAGGAGCAATCAGCCCCAGCATTTT. The chain carries TRBV6-7 and TRBJ1-5; 8 bases align to TRBD1. TRBV6-7 is an ORF for which the function is uncertain. The CDR3 is made up of 16 amino acids. The V segment lost 1 base and the J segment 1 base; nucleotides outside the gene matches: 3.

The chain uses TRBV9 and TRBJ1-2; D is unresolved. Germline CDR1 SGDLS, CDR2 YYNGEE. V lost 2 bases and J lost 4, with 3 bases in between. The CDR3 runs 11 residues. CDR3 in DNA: TGTGCCAGCAGCGTCGGCTATGGCTACACCTTC. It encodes CASSVGYGYTF.

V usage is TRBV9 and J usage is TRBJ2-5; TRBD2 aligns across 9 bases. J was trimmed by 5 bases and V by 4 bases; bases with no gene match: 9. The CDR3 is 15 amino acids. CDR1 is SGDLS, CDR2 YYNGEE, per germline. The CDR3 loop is CASSPWREGPETQYF. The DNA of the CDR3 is TGTGCCAGCAGCCCGTGGCGGGAGGGCCCTGAGACCCAGTACTTC.

Written as DNA, the CDR3 is TGTGCCAGTAGGGAGGCGCGGTCTGAAGCTTTCTTT. Amino acids: CASREARSEAFF. The chain couples TRBV19 to TRBJ1-1, with unresolved D. Trimming cost V 6 bases and J 6 bases, with 11 bases left between them. CDR3 length: 12 residues. Per germline, CDR1 LNHDA and CDR2 SQIVND (reference sequence).

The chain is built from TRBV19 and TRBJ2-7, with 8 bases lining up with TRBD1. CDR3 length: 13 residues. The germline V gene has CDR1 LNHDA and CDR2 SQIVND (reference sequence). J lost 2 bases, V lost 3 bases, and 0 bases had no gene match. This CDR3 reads CASSMTGAYEQYF. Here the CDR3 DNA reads TGTGCCAGTAGTATGACAGGGGCCTACGAGCAGTACTTC.

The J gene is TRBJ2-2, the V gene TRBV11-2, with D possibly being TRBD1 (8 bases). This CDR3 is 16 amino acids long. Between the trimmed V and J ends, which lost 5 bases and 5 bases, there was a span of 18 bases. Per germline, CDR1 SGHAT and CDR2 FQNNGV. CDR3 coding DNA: TGTGCCAGCAGCCCTGGACAGGGCGGGAGAACCGGGGAGCTGTTTTTT. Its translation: CASSPGQGGRTGELFF.

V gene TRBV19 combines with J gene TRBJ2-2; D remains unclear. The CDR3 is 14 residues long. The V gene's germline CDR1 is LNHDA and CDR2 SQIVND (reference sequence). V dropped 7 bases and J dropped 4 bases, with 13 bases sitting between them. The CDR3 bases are TGTGCCAGTAACCGTGGGTGGAGCACCGGGGAGCTGTTTTTT. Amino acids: CASNRGWSTGELFF.

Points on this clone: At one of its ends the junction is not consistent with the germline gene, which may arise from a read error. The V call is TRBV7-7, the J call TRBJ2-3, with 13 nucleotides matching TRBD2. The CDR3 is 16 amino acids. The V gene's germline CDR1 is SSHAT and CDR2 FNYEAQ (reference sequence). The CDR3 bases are TGTGCTAGCAGCTTTTCAGGACTAGCGGGGGAAGATACGCAGTATTTT. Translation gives CASSFSGLAGEDTQYF.

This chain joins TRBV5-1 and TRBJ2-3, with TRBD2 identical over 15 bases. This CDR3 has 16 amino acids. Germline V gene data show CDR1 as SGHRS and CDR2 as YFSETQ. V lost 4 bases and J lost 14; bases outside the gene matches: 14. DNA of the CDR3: TGCGCCAGCAGCCCGGGGACTAGCGGGAGGATGACTACGGCGTATTTT. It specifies CASSPGTSGRMTTAYF.

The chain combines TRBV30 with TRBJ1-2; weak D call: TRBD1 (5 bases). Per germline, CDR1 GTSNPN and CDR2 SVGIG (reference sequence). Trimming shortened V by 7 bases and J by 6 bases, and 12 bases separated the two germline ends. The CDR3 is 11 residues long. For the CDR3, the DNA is TGTGCCTTTTCAGGGTTGAATGGCTACACCTTC. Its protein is CAFSGLNGYTF.

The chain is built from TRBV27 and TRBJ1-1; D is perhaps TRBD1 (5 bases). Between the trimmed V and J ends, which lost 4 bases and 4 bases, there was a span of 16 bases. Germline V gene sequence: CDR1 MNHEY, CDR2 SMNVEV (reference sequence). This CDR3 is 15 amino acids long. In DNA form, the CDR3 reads TGTGCCAGCAGTTCCACCAGGGTCCTGGCCACTGAAGCTTTCTTT. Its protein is CASSSTRVLATEAFF.

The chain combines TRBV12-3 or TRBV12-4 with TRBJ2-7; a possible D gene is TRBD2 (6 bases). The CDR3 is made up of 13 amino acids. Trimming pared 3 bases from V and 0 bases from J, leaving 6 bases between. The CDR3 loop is CASSLRGSYEQYF. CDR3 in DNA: TGTGCCAGCAGTTTGCGGGGCTCCTACGAGCAGTACTTC.

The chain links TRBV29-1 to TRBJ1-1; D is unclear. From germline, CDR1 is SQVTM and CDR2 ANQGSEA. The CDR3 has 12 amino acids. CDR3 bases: TGCGGGTCCTTTTTGAGGTTTACTGAAGCTTTCTTT. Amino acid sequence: CGSFLRFTEAFF.

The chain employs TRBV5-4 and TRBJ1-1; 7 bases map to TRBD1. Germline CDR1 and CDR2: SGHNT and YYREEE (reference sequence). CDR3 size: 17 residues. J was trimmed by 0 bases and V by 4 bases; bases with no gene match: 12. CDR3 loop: CASSPGWAGQMNTEAFF. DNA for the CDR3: TGTGCCAGCAGCCCAGGTTGGGCGGGACAGATGAACACTGAAGCTTTCTTT. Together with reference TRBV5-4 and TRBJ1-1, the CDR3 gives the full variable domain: ETGVTQSPTHLIKTRGQQVTLRCSSQSGHNTVSWYQQALGQGPQFIFQYYREEENGRGNFPPRFSGLQFPNYSSELNVNALELDDSALYLCASSPGWAGQMNTEAFFGQGTRLTVV.

CDR3 coding DNA: TGTGCCTCGACCATGGACAGCTTCCAAGAGACCCAGTACTTC. It is translated as CASTMDSFQETQYF. The V gene is TRBV30, the J gene TRBJ2-5, with D possibly TRBD1 on 6 matching bases. This CDR3 spans 14 amino acids. Trimming removed 7 bases from V and 1 base from J, with 16 bases in between. Germline assignment: CDR1 GTSNPN and CDR2 SVGIG (reference sequence).

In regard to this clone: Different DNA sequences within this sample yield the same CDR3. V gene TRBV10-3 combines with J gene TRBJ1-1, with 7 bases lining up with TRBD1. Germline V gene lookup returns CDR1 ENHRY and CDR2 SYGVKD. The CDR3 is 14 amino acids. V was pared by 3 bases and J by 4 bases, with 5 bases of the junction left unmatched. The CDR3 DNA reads TGTGCCATCAGTGAAGGGGGCCGAGGCACTGAAGCTTTCTTT. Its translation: CAISEGGRGTEAFF.

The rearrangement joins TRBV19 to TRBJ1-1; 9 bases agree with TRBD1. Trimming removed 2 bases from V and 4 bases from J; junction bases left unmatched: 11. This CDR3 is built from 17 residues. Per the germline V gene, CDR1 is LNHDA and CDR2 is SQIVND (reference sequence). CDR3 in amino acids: CASSIRQGVGSGTEAFF. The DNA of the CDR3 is TGTGCCAGTAGTATAAGACAGGGGGTCGGGTCGGGCACTGAAGCTTTCTTT.

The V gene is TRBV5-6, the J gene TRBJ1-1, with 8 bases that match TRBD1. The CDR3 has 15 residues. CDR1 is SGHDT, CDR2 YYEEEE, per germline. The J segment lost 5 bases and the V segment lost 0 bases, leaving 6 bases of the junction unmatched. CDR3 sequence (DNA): TGTGCCAGCAGCTTGGTAGGGACAGGAGGGACTGAAGCTTTCTTT. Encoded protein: CASSLVGTGGTEAFF.

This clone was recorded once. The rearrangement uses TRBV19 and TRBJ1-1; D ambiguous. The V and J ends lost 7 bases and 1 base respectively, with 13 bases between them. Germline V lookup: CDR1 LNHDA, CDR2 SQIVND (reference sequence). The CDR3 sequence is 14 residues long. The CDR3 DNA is TGTGCCAGTAATGCAGGATCTTCGAACACTGAAGCTTTCTTT. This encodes CASNAGSSNTEAFF.

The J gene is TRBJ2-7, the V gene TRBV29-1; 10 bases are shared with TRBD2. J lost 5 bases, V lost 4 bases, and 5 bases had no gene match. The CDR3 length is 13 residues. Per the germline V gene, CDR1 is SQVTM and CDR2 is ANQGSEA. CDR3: CSVAPSGSNEQYF. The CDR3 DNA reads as TGCAGCGTTGCGCCTAGCGGGAGCAACGAGCAGTACTTC.